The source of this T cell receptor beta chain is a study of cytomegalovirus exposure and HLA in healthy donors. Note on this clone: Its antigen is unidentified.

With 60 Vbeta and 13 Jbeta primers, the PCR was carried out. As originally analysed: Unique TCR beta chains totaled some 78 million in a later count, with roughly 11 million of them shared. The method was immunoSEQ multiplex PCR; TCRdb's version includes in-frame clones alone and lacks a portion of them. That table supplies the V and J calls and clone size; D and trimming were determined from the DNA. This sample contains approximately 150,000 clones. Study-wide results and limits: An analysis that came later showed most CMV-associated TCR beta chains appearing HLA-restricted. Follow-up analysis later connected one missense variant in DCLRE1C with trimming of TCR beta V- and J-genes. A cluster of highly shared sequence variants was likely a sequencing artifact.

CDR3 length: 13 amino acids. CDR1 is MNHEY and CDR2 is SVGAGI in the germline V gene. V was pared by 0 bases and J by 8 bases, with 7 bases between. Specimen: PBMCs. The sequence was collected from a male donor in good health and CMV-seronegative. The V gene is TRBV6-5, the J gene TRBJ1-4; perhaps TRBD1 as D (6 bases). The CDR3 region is CASSYSTGEKLFF. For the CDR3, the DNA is TGTGCCAGCAGTTACTCGACAGGCGAAAAACTGTTTTTT.